A selection of T cell receptor beta chains follows, all from one sample in a study of CD8+CD57+ T cells in acquired aplastic anemia. From the reads, TCRdb called clonotypes with MiXCR, one entry per CDR3 protein. This sample yields a few hundred thousand distinct CDR3 sequences, of which around 30% are seen a single time; 0.7% to 1% belongs to the top ten. Sequenced material: sorted CD4+, CD8+, or CD8+CD57+ T cells (not recorded which) from PBMCs. These receptors came from a human donor with aplastic anemia. Each CDR3 is given with its conserved first and last residue. A D gene is named only where the DNA matches it firmly. Size is stated for part of the rows, as once, few or many counts, or as a class when the clone is expanded.

D	size	length	V	J	DNA	CDR3
TRBD2	-	15	TRBV9	TRBJ2-3	TGTGCCAGCAGCGTAGATGGGAGGGGCACAGATACGCAGTATTTT	CASSVDGRGTDTQYF
-	few	16	TRBV20-1	TRBJ1-2	TGCAGTGCCAGCAGACCAAGTGGGGGGATTAACTATGGCTACACCTTC	CSASRPSGGINYGYTF
-	-	15	TRBV5-1	TRBJ1-2	TGCGCCAGCAGCTCCGACCCGGGGCCCAGCTATGGCTACACCTTC	CASSSDPGPSYGYTF
-	-	14	TRBV6-5	TRBJ1-1	TGTGCCAGCAGTTACTCCCAAGCCTCCTATGAAGCTTTCTTT	CASSYSQASYEAFF
-	-	14	TRBV13	TRBJ2-7	TGTGCCAGCACCCTCCCTGGGACAACCTACGAGCAGTACTTC	CASTLPGTTYEQYF
TRBD2	few	15	TRBV7-3	TRBJ2-1	TGTGCCAGCAGCTCGACTAGCGGGGGGTACAATGAGCAGTTCTTC	CASSSTSGGYNEQFF
-	many	16	TRBV11-2	TRBJ1-2	TGTGCCAGCAGCTTAGGAGGGGGGTACGACCCCTATGGCTACACCTTC	CASSLGGGYDPYGYTF
-	-	12	TRBV30	TRBJ1-2	TGTGCCTGGAGCGCGAGCTACTATGGCTACACCTTC	CAWSASYYGYTF
-	once	13	TRBV6-2/TRBV6-3	TRBJ2-5	TGTGCCAGCACGAAAAGGGTCCAAGAGACCCAGTACTTC	CASTKRVQETQYF
TRBD1	few	13	TRBV20-1	TRBJ1-3	TGCAGTGCCCGGGACAGCTCTGGAAACACCATATATTTT	CSARDSSGNTIYF
-	-	17	TRBV5-1	TRBJ1-2	TGCGCCAGCCGCAGGTTTGGCGACAGAAAACTTAACTATGGCTACACCTTC	CASRRFGDRKLNYGYTF
-	few	16	TRBV15	TRBJ2-2	TGTGCCACCAGCAGAGACTACCAAACAGGGTCCGGGGAGCTGTTTTTT	CATSRDYQTGSGELFF
-	many	14	TRBV19	TRBJ2-7	TGTGCCAGTAGTATGGACGGGCGAACCTACGAGCAGTACTTC	CASSMDGRTYEQYF
-	-	13	TRBV12-3/TRBV12-4	TRBJ1-1	TGTGCCAGCTGTTATCAGCGGGGTTCTGAAGCTTTCTTT	CASCYQRGSEAFF
-	many	13	TRBV5-1	TRBJ1-2	TGCGCCAGCAGCTCAGAGCCAGGGGATCGCTACACCTTC	CASSSEPGDRYTF
TRBD1	-	17	TRBV10-1	TRBJ1-6	TGTGCCAGCAGTTCAGATACAGGGGGCTCCTATAATTCACCCCTCCACTTT	CASSSDTGGSYNSPLHF
TRBD1	-	14	TRBV7-9	TRBJ2-5	TGTGCCAGCAGCTCTAGGGGGCAGTTGGAGACCCAGTACTTC	CASSSRGQLETQYF